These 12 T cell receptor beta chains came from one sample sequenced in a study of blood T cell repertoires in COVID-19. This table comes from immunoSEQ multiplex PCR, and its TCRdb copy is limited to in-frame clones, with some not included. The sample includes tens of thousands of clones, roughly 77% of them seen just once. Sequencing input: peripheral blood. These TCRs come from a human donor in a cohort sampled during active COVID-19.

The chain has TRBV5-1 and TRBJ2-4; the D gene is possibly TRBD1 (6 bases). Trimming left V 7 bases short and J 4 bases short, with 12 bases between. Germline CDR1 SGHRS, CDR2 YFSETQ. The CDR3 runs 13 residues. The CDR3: CASRDTEKNIQYF. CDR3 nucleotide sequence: TGCGCCAGCCGGGACACGGAGAAAAACATTCAGTACTTC.

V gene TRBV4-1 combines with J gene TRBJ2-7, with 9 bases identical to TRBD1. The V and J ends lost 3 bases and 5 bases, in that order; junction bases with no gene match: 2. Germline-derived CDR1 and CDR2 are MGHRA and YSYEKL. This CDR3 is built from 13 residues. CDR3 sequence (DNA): TGCGCCAGCAGCCAGGGACAGGGCCACGAGCAGTACTTC. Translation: CASSQGQGHEQYF.

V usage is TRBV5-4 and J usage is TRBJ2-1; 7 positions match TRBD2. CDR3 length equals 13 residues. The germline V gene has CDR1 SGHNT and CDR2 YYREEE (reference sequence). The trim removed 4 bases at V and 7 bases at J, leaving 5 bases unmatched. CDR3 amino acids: CASSLVGGNEQFF. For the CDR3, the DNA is TGTGCCAGCAGCCTCGTGGGGGGGAATGAGCAGTTCTTC.

DNA of the CDR3: TGTGCCAGCAGGTTCCGGGGACTTAGCACAGATACGCAGTATTTT. Protein sequence: CASRFRGLSTDTQYF. V and J are TRBV27 and TRBJ2-3, with D possibly being TRBD2 (6 bases). V lost 6 bases to trimming and J lost 0 bases, with 13 bases between them. The CDR3 runs to 15 residues. Germline V gene lookup returns CDR1 MNHEY and CDR2 SMNVEV (reference sequence).

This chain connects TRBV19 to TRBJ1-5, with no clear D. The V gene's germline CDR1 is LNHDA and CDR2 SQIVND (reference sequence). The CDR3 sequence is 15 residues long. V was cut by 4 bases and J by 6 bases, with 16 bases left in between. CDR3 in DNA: TGTGCCAGTAGTACCCTCCGGGGTGAGGGTCAGCCCCAGCATTTT. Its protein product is CASSTLRGEGQPQHF.

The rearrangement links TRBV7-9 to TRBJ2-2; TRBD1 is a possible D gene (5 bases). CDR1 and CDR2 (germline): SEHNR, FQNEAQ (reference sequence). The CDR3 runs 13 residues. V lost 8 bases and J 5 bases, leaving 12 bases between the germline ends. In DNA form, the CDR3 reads TGTGCCAGCCCCTCCGCAGGGACCGGGGAGCTGTTTTTT. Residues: CASPSAGTGELFF.

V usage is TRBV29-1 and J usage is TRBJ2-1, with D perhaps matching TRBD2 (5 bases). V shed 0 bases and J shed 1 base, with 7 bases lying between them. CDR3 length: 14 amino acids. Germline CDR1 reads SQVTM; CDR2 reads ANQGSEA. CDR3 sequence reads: CSVEDSGSYNEQFF. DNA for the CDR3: TGCAGCGTTGAAGATTCGGGGTCCTACAATGAGCAGTTCTTC.

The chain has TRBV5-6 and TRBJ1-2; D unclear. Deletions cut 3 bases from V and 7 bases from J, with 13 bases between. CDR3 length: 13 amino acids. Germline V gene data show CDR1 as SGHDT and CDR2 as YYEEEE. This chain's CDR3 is CASSSPRRAGYTF. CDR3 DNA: TGTGCCAGCAGCTCCCCTAGGCGCGCTGGCTACACCTTC.

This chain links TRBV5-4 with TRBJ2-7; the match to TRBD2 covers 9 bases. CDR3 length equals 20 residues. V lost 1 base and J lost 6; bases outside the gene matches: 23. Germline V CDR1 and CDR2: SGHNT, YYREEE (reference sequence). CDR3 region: CASSLSITHPKSGGPCEQYF. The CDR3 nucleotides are TGTGCCAGCAGCTTGTCCATAACCCACCCTAAGAGCGGGGGGCCTTGCGAGCAGTACTTC.

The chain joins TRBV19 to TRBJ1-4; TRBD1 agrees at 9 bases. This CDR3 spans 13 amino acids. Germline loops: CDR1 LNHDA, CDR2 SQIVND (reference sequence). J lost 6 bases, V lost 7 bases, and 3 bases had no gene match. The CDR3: CASKGTGHEKLFF. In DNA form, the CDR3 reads TGTGCCAGTAAGGGGACAGGGCATGAAAAACTGTTTTTT.

CDR3: CASSQAPGLAADTQYF. The CDR3, as DNA: TGCGCCAGCAGCCAAGCGCCGGGACTAGCGGCAGATACGCAGTATTTT. V usage is TRBV4-3 and J usage is TRBJ2-3, with 11 positions matching TRBD2. Germline V CDR1 and CDR2: LGHNA, YSLEER. The J segment lost 4 bases and the V segment lost 1 base, leaving 4 bases of the junction unmatched. The CDR3 runs to 16 residues.

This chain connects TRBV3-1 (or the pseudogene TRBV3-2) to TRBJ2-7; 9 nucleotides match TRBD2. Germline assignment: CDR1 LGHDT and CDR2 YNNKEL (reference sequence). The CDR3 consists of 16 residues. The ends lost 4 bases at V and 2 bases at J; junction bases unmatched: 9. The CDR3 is CASSPRERGAPYEQYF. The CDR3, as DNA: TGTGCCAGCAGCCCCCGAGAGCGGGGGGCCCCCTACGAGCAGTACTTC.